This T cell receptor (beta chain) was recorded in a study of blood T cell repertoires in COVID-19. The method was immunoSEQ multiplex PCR; TCRdb's version includes in-frame clones alone and lacks a portion of them. The sample lists hundreds of thousands of clones; 85% to 90% were seen once. What was sequenced was PBMCs or T cells enriched from blood (not recorded which). This TCR came from a woman between 45 and 65 years old who had recovered from COVID-19.

Here the CDR3 DNA reads TGTGCCAGCAGCCCGAAAGCCAGGACAGGGGGCCACCAGAACACCGGGGAGCTGTTTTTT. Amino acid sequence: CASSPKARTGGHQNTGELFF. The V gene is TRBV5-5, the J gene TRBJ2-2; 11 nucleotides align to TRBD1. CDR1 and CDR2 from the germline V gene are SGHKS and YYEKEE (reference sequence). The CDR3 loop spans 20 amino acids. The J segment lost 1 base and the V segment lost 4 bases, leaving 15 bases of the junction unmatched. Based on the CDR3 plus reference TRBV5-5 and TRBJ2-2, the full variable domain is DAGVTQSPTHLIKTRGQQVTLRCSPISGHKSVSWYQQVLGQGPQFIFQYYEKEERGRGNFPDRFSARQFPNYSSELNVNALLLGDSALYLCASSPKARTGGHQNTGELFFGEGSRLTVL.